These T cell receptor beta chains were read from a single sample in a study of cytomegalovirus exposure and HLA in healthy donors. The data were produced by immunoSEQ multiplex PCR, yet TCRdb's version contains in-frame clones alone and is incomplete. The sample includes around 130,000 clones, 70% to 85% of them seen just once. Input material: PBMCs. These receptors originate from a man in his forties or fifties in good health and CMV-seronegative. The CDR3 runs from the conserved cysteine through the conserved F or W. D genes are given only for firm matches. The size entry is marked missing in some rows and otherwise reads once, few, many or a size class.

abundance: .; v_gene: TRBV27; j_gene: TRBJ2-2; d_gene: TRBD1; CDR3nt: TGTGCCAGCAGTCCGAGGACAGGGGGCTACACCGGGGAGCTGTTTTTT; CDR3aa: CASSPRTGGYTGELFF
abundance: .; v_gene: TRBV5-4; j_gene: TRBJ1-3; d_gene: TRBD1; CDR3nt: TGTGCCAGCAGCACAACTCAGGGGGCAGATGGAAACACCATATATTTT; CDR3aa: CASSTTQGADGNTIYF
abundance: .; v_gene: TRBV2; j_gene: TRBJ2-6; d_gene: .; CDR3nt: TGTGCCAGCCGCCGCGCCGGGTATGGGGCCAACGTCCTGACTTTC; CDR3aa: CASRRAGYGANVLTF
abundance: .; v_gene: TRBV19; j_gene: TRBJ1-1; d_gene: .; CDR3nt: TGTGCCAGTAGTATCAGCAGCGCGAACACTGAAGCTTTCTTT; CDR3aa: CASSISSANTEAFF
abundance: .; v_gene: TRBV11-2; j_gene: TRBJ2-5; d_gene: .; CDR3nt: TGTGCCAGCAGCTTGGGGAGTCCCCAAGAGACCCAGTACTTC; CDR3aa: CASSLGSPQETQYF
abundance: .; v_gene: TRBV5-1; j_gene: TRBJ1-1; d_gene: .; CDR3nt: TGCGCCAGCAGCTTGGAGGCTAGGGGGTTTAACACTGAAGCTTTCTTT; CDR3aa: CASSLEARGFNTEAFF
abundance: .; v_gene: TRBV6-5; j_gene: TRBJ2-3; d_gene: .; CDR3nt: TGTGCCAGCAGTCCATCCAGGGCCACAGATACGCAGTATTTT; CDR3aa: CASSPSRATDTQYF
abundance: once; v_gene: TRBV20-1; j_gene: TRBJ2-7; d_gene: .; CDR3nt: TGCAGTGCTAGGACTAGGGGCGAGCAGTACTTC; CDR3aa: CSARTRGEQYF
abundance: .; v_gene: TRBV27; j_gene: TRBJ1-1; d_gene: TRBD1; CDR3nt: TGTGCCAGCAGTTTTAGATATCACAGGGGGAGAGGAACCATGAACACTGAAGCTTTCTTT; CDR3aa: CASSFRYHRGRGTMNTEAFF
abundance: .; v_gene: TRBV4-1; j_gene: TRBJ2-5; d_gene: .; CDR3nt: TGCGCCAGCAGCCAAGACTACCTTACCGGGGAGACCCAGTACTTC; CDR3aa: CASSQDYLTGETQYF
abundance: .; v_gene: TRBV30; j_gene: TRBJ2-7; d_gene: .; CDR3nt: TGTGCCTGGAGTGTAGGTGGCGGCTACGAGCAGTACTTC; CDR3aa: CAWSVGGGYEQYF
abundance: .; v_gene: TRBV6-6; j_gene: TRBJ1-5; d_gene: .; CDR3nt: TGTGCCAGCAGTTCACAGCCCCAGCATTTT; CDR3aa: CASSSQPQHF
abundance: .; v_gene: TRBV4-2; j_gene: TRBJ1-5; d_gene: .; CDR3nt: TGTGCCAGCAGCCAAGGCCCCCCCGGGGTTGGCAATCAGCCCCAGCATTTT; CDR3aa: CASSQGPPGVGNQPQHF
abundance: .; v_gene: TRBV30; j_gene: TRBJ2-5; d_gene: .; CDR3nt: TGTGCCTGGAGTTTCGTACGGGGGATCCAAGAGACCCAGTACTTC; CDR3aa: CAWSFVRGIQETQYF
abundance: once; v_gene: TRBV6-6; j_gene: TRBJ1-5; d_gene: .; CDR3nt: TGTGCCAGCAGTTACTCGGCGGGAAATCAGCCCCAGCATTTT; CDR3aa: CASSYSAGNQPQHF
abundance: .; v_gene: TRBV7-9; j_gene: TRBJ1-2; d_gene: .; CDR3nt: TGTGCCAGCAGCTTAGTCCCAGGGCGCCTTTATGATGGCTACACCTTC; CDR3aa: CASSLVPGRLYDGYTF
abundance: .; v_gene: TRBV29-1; j_gene: TRBJ2-5; d_gene: .; CDR3nt: TGCAGCATCCGCCGGGGGTACCAAGAGACCCAGTACTTC; CDR3aa: CSIRRGYQETQYF
abundance: .; v_gene: TRBV18; j_gene: TRBJ1-6; d_gene: TRBD1; CDR3nt: TGTGCCAGCTCACCAGACAGGGGAAATAATTCACCCCTCCACTTT; CDR3aa: CASSPDRGNNSPLHF
abundance: .; v_gene: TRBV7-6; j_gene: TRBJ2-7; d_gene: TRBD1; CDR3nt: TGTGCCAGCAGCTCCGGGACAGATTACGAGCAGTACTTC; CDR3aa: CASSSGTDYEQYF
abundance: once; v_gene: TRBV7-6; j_gene: TRBJ2-5; d_gene: TRBD2; CDR3nt: TGTGCCAGCAGCTTAGAGGCGCGGGGGGGCCAAGAGACCCAGTACTTC; CDR3aa: CASSLEARGGQETQYF